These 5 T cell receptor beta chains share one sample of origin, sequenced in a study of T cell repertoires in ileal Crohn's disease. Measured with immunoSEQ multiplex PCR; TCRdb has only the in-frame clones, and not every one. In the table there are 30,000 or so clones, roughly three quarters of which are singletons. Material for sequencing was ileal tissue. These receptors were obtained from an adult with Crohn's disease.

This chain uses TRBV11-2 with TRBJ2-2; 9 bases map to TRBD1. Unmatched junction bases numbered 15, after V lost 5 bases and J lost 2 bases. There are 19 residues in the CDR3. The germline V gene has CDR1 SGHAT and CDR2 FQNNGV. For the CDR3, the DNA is TGTGCCAGCAGCCGAGGAGGGAATCCGGGACAGGGAAACACCGGGGAGCTGTTTTTT. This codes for CASSRGGNPGQGNTGELFF.

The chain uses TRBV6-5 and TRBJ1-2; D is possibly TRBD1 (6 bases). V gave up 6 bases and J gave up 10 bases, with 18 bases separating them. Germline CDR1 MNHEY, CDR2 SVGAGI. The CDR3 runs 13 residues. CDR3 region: CASSTNTGHNYTF. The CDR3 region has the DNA TGTGCCAGCAGCACGAATACAGGGCACAACTACACCTTC.

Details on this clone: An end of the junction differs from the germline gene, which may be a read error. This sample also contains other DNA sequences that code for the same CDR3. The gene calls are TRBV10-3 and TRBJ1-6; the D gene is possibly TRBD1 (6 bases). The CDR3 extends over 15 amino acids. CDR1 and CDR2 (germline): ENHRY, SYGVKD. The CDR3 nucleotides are TGTGCCATCAGACCGACAGGAGACAATAATTCCCCCCTCCACTTT. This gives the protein CAIRPTGDNNSPLHF.

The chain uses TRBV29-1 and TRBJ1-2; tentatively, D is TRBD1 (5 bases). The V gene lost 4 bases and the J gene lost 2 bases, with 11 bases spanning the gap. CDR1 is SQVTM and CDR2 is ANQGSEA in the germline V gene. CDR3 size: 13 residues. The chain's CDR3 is CSVAGTRNYGYTF. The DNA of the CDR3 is TGCAGCGTTGCGGGGACTCGGAACTATGGCTACACCTTC.

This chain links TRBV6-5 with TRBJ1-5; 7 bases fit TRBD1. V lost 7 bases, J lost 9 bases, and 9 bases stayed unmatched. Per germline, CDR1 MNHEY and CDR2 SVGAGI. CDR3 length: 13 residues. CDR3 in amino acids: CASTVQGMGPQHF. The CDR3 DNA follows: TGTGCCAGCACCGTACAGGGGATGGGGCCCCAGCATTTT.